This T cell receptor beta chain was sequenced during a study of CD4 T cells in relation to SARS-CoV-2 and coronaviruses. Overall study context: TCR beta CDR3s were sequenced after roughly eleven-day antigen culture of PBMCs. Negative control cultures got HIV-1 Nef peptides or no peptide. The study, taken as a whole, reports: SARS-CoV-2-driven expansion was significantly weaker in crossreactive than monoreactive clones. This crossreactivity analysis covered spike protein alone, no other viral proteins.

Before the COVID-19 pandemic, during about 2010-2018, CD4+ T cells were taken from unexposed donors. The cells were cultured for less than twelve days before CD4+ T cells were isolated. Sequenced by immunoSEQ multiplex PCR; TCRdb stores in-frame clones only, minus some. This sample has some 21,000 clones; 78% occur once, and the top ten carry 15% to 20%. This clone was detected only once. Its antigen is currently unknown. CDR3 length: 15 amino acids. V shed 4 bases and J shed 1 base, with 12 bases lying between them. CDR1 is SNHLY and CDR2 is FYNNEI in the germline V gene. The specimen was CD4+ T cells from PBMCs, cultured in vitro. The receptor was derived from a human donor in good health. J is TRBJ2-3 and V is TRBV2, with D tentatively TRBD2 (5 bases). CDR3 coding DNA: TGTGCCAGCAGTGTCGGACTTTTTGGCACAGATACGCAGTATTTT. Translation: CASSVGLFGTDTQYF.